The 10 T cell receptor beta chains given below trace back to one sample, sequenced in a study of lymphopenia after photon versus proton radiotherapy (dated by TCRdb to the late 2010s). The library was prepared using the immunoSEQ multiplex PCR assay. In its TCRdb copy, this immuneACCESS table keeps in-frame sequences only and misses some clones. Where compared with another copy, unresolved V genes explain less than half of these, and the others have no known cause. The sample table records 25,000 to 35,000 clones; roughly 89% of these occur just once. The ten most abundant clones make up 6.6% of the sample. Sample: peripheral blood, taken from a patient treated with proton-based radiotherapy. The receptors derive from a woman aged 70-85 years with pancreatic cancer. Some clones in this sample may be carry-over from other donors' samples.

CDR3 amino acids: CASMKVSQTVNYGYTF. DNA of the CDR3: TGCGCCAGCATGAAGGTGTCACAAACCGTTAACTATGGCTACACCTTC. This chain uses TRBV23-1 with TRBJ1-2, with D uncertain. TRBV23-1 is placed among ORFs of uncertain function. Trimming cost V 7 bases and J 1 base, with 19 bases left between them. The CDR3 totals 16 residues.

Of note for this clone: At one end the junction does not follow the germline gene, possibly because of a read error. The same CDR3 is also encoded by other DNA sequences in this sample. This chain joins TRBV7-7 and TRBJ2-7; 14 positions agree with TRBD2. The CDR3 loop spans 14 amino acids. The germline V gene has CDR1 SSHAT and CDR2 FNYEAQ (reference sequence). CDR3 sequence (DNA): TGTGCTAGCAGTCCGGGACTAGCGGGAGATGAGCAGTACTTC. It yields the protein CASSPGLAGDEQYF.

This clone was recorded only once. The chain recombines TRBV5-1 with TRBJ2-1; 7 bases fit TRBD1. The trim removed 1 base at V and 16 bases at J, leaving 11 bases unmatched. This CDR3 contains 13 residues. The germline gives CDR1 SGHRS, CDR2 YFSETQ. CDR3 loop: CASSLSVGQYQFF. The CDR3 DNA is TGCGCCAGCAGCTTGAGTGTGGGACAGTATCAATTCTTC.

On this clone itself: The junction departs from germline at one end; a sequencing error may be responsible. CDR3 sequence (DNA): TGTGCCAGCAGGGAAGCCACCTACGAGCAGTACTTC. Its translation: CASREATYEQYF. This chain joins TRBV6-1 and TRBJ2-7, with no clear D. Germline CDR1 and CDR2: MNHNS and SASEGT. CDR3 length equals 12 residues.

The rearrangement links TRBV19 to TRBJ2-2; tentatively, D is TRBD1 (5 bases). The CDR3 extends over 14 amino acids. Germline V CDR1 and CDR2: LNHDA, SQIVND (reference sequence). V lost 4 bases to trimming and J lost 4 bases, with 10 bases between them. The CDR3 here is CASSTTELTGELFF. The CDR3 DNA reads TGTGCCAGTAGTACGACAGAACTCACCGGGGAGCTGTTTTTT.

The chain is built from TRBV19 and TRBJ2-3; D is undetermined. The CDR3 runs 12 residues. The ends were cut back, 5 bases at V and 6 bases at J, with 9 bases in the middle. In germline, CDR1 is LNHDA, CDR2 SQIVND (reference sequence). CDR3 sequence (DNA): TGTGCCAGTAGTGATATGGGGGATACGCAGTATTTT. Amino acid sequence: CASSDMGDTQYF.

The chain combines TRBV27 with TRBJ2-3, with no clear D. Trimming took off 5 bases at V and 4 bases at J, with 19 bases between the two ends. Germline V lookup: CDR1 MNHEY, CDR2 SMNVEV (reference sequence). The CDR3 consists of 16 residues. The CDR3 loop is CASSPNSRSLADTQYF. The DNA of the CDR3 is TGTGCCAGCAGTCCCAACAGCAGGAGCTTAGCAGATACGCAGTATTTT.

This clone was seen just once. V is TRBV11-2 and J is TRBJ2-3; 9 bases align to TRBD2. Germline CDR1 and CDR2: SGHAT and FQNNGV. V lost 5 bases and J lost 2; bases outside the gene matches: 5. The CDR3 totals 15 residues. The CDR3 DNA sequence: TGTGCCAGCAGCCGACTAGCGGACCCCACAGATACGCAGTATTTT. The encoded protein is CASSRLADPTDTQYF.

J is TRBJ2-2 and V is TRBV28; D is ambiguous. This CDR3 is 15 amino acids long. Trimming left V 4 bases short and J 1 base short, with 10 bases between. The V gene's germline CDR1 is MDHEN and CDR2 SYDVKM. The CDR3 loop reads CASSSLKRNTGELFF. Written as DNA, the CDR3 is TGTGCCAGCAGTTCCCTTAAAAGGAACACCGGGGAGCTGTTTTTT.

CDR3 residues: CASSLPTGGAETQYF. The DNA for the CDR3 is TGTGCCAGCTCATTACCGACAGGAGGGGCGGAGACCCAGTACTTC. The V and J genes are TRBV18 and TRBJ2-5; D might be TRBD1 or TRBD2, each matching 6 bases. This CDR3 is built from 15 residues. Germline assignment: CDR1 KGHSH and CDR2 LQKENI. Trimming stripped 5 bases from V and 5 bases from J, with 18 bases between.